This passage covers 14 T cell receptor beta chains from one sample sequenced in a study of T-cell reconstitution after alpha-beta-depleted transplantation in children. Unique molecular identifiers featured in how the TCRbeta library was prepared. In TCRdb, the PCR reads were re-called with MiXCR into one record per CDR3 protein. The table includes about 340,000 distinct CDR3 sequences, under 20% detected once. This specimen was PBMCs, mostly from graft donor cells, taken 360 days after TCRalphabeta/CD19-depleted stem cell transplant. Receptors originate from a male patient between 2 and 9 years old who had a stem cell transplant for acute lymphoblastic leukemia, so the T cells may come from the graft donor.

This clonotype was detected a few times. This chain links TRBV6-5 with TRBJ2-7; a weak D match, TRBD1 (5 bases). The germline V gene encodes CDR1 MNHEY and CDR2 SVGAGI. CDR3 length: 16 amino acids. The germline V and J ends were trimmed by 2 bases and 2 bases, with 16 bases remaining between them. The CDR3 loop reads CASSYPTPTRAYEQYF. The CDR3 DNA follows: TGTGCCAGCAGTTACCCGACCCCCACCAGGGCCTACGAGCAGTACTTC.

Only a few counts were recorded for this clonotype. The chain is built from TRBV4-3 and TRBJ2-6; a weak D match, TRBD1 (6 bases). CDR3 length equals 17 residues. Between the trimmed V and J ends, which lost 1 base and 1 base, there was a span of 11 bases. Germline-derived CDR1 and CDR2 are LGHNA and YSLEER. The CDR3 here is CASSQAGVTSGANVLTF. The CDR3 DNA reads as TGCGCCAGCAGCCAAGCAGGGGTGACGTCTGGGGCCAACGTCCTGACTTTC.

This clonotype was seen repeatedly, ten times or more. The V and J genes are TRBV28 and TRBJ2-7; 7 bases map to TRBD2. Germline V gene lookup returns CDR1 MDHEN and CDR2 SYDVKM. The CDR3 is made up of 15 amino acids. Trimming cost V 5 bases and J 4 bases; bases outside gene matches: 11. As DNA, the CDR3 is TGTGCCAGCAGTCCGCGCGGGACTATGGGTTACGAGCAGTACTTC. Its protein is CASSPRGTMGYEQYF.

This clonotype was seen at least ten times. The chain has TRBV20-1 and TRBJ2-2, with D perhaps assigned TRBD1 or TRBD2 (5 bases each). V lost 2 bases and J lost 4, with 11 bases in between. The CDR3 loop spans 14 amino acids. Germline V gene lookup returns CDR1 DFQATT and CDR2 SNEGSKA (reference sequence). The DNA for the CDR3 is TGCAGTGCTAGACAGGGAGCCGGCACCGGGGAGCTGTTTTTT. It yields the protein CSARQGAGTGELFF.

J is TRBJ2-3 and V is TRBV3-1; 8 positions agree with TRBD2. Germline lookup yields CDR1 LGHDT and CDR2 YNNKEL (reference sequence). This CDR3 contains 16 residues. The V gene end was trimmed by 4 bases and the J gene end by 2 bases; junction bases not matched to a gene: 8. The CDR3 reads CASSPPGSGTTDTQYF. CDR3 bases: TGTGCCAGCAGCCCCCCAGGTAGCGGGACCACAGATACGCAGTATTTT.

This clonotype was observed at least ten times. The chain couples TRBV5-1 to TRBJ1-6, with unresolved D. Germline CDR1 is SGHRS and CDR2 is YFSETQ. The CDR3 sequence is 13 residues long. The V end was cut by 6 bases, the J end by 6 bases, with 10 bases between. Here the CDR3 reads CASTKETNSPLHF. The CDR3 DNA follows: TGCGCCAGCACAAAGGAGACTAATTCACCCCTCCACTTT.

The sample holds a few counts of this clonotype. The rearrangement links TRBV7-9 to TRBJ2-2; TRBD2 aligns across 8 bases. There are 15 residues in the CDR3. Germline V lookup: CDR1 SEHNR, CDR2 FQNEAQ (reference sequence). V trimming: 5 bases; J trimming: 4 bases; junction bases outside the gene matches: 6. The CDR3 reads CASSPTSGITGELFF. The CDR3 coding sequence is TGTGCCAGCAGCCCCACTAGCGGAATCACCGGGGAGCTGTTTTTT.

Ten or more counts support this clonotype. The chain couples TRBV29-1 to TRBJ2-2; D gene ambiguous. Trimming removed 6 bases from V and 6 bases from J, with 14 bases in between. In germline, CDR1 is SQVTM, CDR2 ANQGSEA. The CDR3 extends over 13 amino acids. The CDR3 nucleotides are TGCAGCGTGACGCCTAGAGTCGCCGGGGAGCTGTTTTTT. It yields the protein CSVTPRVAGELFF.

The rearrangement joins TRBV10-3 to TRBJ2-7, with 10 nucleotides matching TRBD1. There are 15 residues in the CDR3. From germline, CDR1 is ENHRY and CDR2 SYGVKD. V lost 8 bases to trimming and J lost 1 base; unmatched junction nucleotides: 8. Here the CDR3 DNA reads TGTGCCATCGGGTCGGGACAGGGGATATCCTACGAGCAGTACTTC. As protein: CAIGSGQGISYEQYF.

There are a few counts of this clonotype. This sequence joins TRBV11-3 and TRBJ2-1, with D unresolved. V lost 3 bases and J lost 7, with 7 bases in between. Per the germline V gene, CDR1 is SGHNT and CDR2 is YENEEA. The CDR3 is 12 residues long. Here the CDR3 reads CASSLTPNEQFF. As DNA, the CDR3 is TGTGCCAGCAGCTTGACCCCGAATGAGCAGTTCTTC.

This clonotype was counted between two and nine times. This rearrangement joins TRBV4-3 to TRBJ1-6; D possibly corresponds to TRBD1 (5 bases). CDR1 and CDR2 (germline): LGHNA, YSLEER. Trimming cost V 1 base and J 7 bases, with 17 bases left between them. This CDR3 has 17 amino acids. The CDR3 region has the DNA TGCGCCAGCAGCCAAGCTGCCCCAGGCAGGGTGAATTCACCCCTCCACTTT. It specifies CASSQAAPGRVNSPLHF.

V gene TRBV5-4 combines with J gene TRBJ2-3, with 11 bases lining up with TRBD2. J lost 2 bases, V lost 2 bases, and 4 bases had no gene match. The CDR3 is 16 residues long. In germline, CDR1 is SGHNT, CDR2 YYREEE (reference sequence). CDR3 in DNA: TGTGCCAGCAGCTTCCCACTAGCGGGAGACACAGATACGCAGTATTTT. This translates into CASSFPLAGDTDTQYF.

This clonotype was seen a handful of times. J is TRBJ2-2 and V is TRBV9, with D hard to call. Trimming removed 0 bases at V and 5 bases at J, with 2 bases between. The CDR3 extends over 12 amino acids. Looked up from germline, CDR1 is SGDLS and CDR2 is YYNGEE. In DNA, the CDR3 is TGTGCCAGCAGCGTAGATACCGGGGAGCTGTTTTTT. It translates to CASSVDTGELFF. Variable domain in full (rest from reference TRBV9 and TRBJ2-2): DSGVTQTPKHLITATGQRVTLRCSPRSGDLSVYWYQQSLDQGLQFLIQYYNGEERAKGNILERFSAQQFPDLHSELNLSSLELGDSALYFCASSVDTGELFFGEGSRLTVL.

The chain employs TRBV7-2 and TRBJ2-5, with D maybe TRBD2 (5 bases). Trimming removed 5 bases from V and 9 bases from J, with 16 bases in between. This CDR3 is 13 amino acids long. Germline V CDR1 and CDR2: SGHTA, FQGNSA. The chain's CDR3 is CASSQERLEAQYF. CDR3 bases: TGTGCCAGCAGCCAAGAAAGGCTGGAGGCCCAGTACTTC. Full variable domain (remainder filled in from reference TRBV7-2 and TRBJ2-5): GAGVSQSPSNKVTEKGKDVELRCDPISGHTALYWYRQSLGQGLEFLIYFQGNSAPDKSGLPSDRFSAERTGGSVSTLTIQRTQQEDSAVYLCASSQERLEAQYFGPGTRLLVL.